One TCR beta chain is described in this entry. Its antigen is as yet unknown. Every subset's genomic DNA went evenly onto several immunoSEQ plates. The repertoire was sequenced with immunoSEQ multiplex PCR; TCRdb's copy has only in-frame clones and lacks some. The sample holds 2 million to 3 million clones, 80% to 95% seen once. Trimming removed 6 bases from V and 3 bases from J, with 15 bases in between. The CDR3 is 14 residues long. Germline V lookup: CDR1 SQVTM, CDR2 ANQGSEA. The data belong to a study of shared clonotypes between healthy human individuals. The study, taken as a whole, reports: Generation probabilities of non-shared clonotypes were lower (relative to those shared by all four donors).

The chain employs TRBV29-1 and TRBJ1-3; possibly TRBD1 for D (5 bases). Sequencing was performed on naive CD4+ T cells from PBMCs. The subset denotes: CD45RA+ positively selected. The sequence was obtained from a man in his late teens or twenties in good health. Some clones in this sample may be carry-over from other donors' samples. CDR3 loop: CSVSEWGDGNTIYF. The CDR3 DNA reads as TGCAGCGTATCGGAGTGGGGGGATGGAAACACCATATATTTT. Full variable domain (rest looked up from reference TRBV29-1 and TRBJ1-3): SAVISQKPSRDICQRGTSLTIQCQVDSQVTMMFWYRQQPGQSLTLIATANQGSEATYESGFVIDKFPISRPNLTFSTLTVSNMSPEDSSIYLCSVSEWGDGNTIYFGEGSWLTVV.